These T cell receptor beta chains were read from a single sample in a study of T cell repertoires in ileal Crohn's disease. Sequencing used immunoSEQ multiplex PCR; TCRdb keeps in-frame clones, though not all of them. The table records 9,500 to 12,000 clones, around 86% of them present only once. Input material: ileal tissue. The receptors were sampled from an adult with Crohn's disease. Both conserved end residues are part of each CDR3. A D gene is named only where the DNA matches it firmly. Clone size appears in some rows only: once, few, many, or a class for an expanded clone.

j_call | clone_size | d_call | v_call | cdr3_aa | cdr3_nt
TRBJ2-2 | - | TRBD1 | TRBV4-1 | CASSQRQGKNTGELFF | TGCGCCAGCAGCCAGAGACAGGGGAAGAACACCGGGGAGCTGTTTTTT
TRBJ2-5 | once | - | TRBV5-1 | CASSFQDQETQYF | TGCGCCAGCAGCTTTCAGGACCAAGAGACCCAGTACTTC
TRBJ2-7 | - | - | TRBV27 | CASKGSGTVREQYF | TGTGCCAGCAAGGGCTCAGGGACGGTCCGCGAGCAGTACTTC
TRBJ2-7 | - | - | TRBV7-2 | CASSISSLAPEQYF | TGTGCCAGCAGCATTAGTTCCCTAGCCCCCGAGCAGTACTTC
TRBJ1-5 | once | TRBD1 | TRBV6-1 | CASSAGTGDARPQHF | TGTGCCAGCAGCGCCGGGACAGGGGACGCCAGGCCCCAGCATTTT
TRBJ2-7 | - | - | TRBV4-2 | CASSYRLEGSYEQYF | TGTGCCAGCAGCTACCGACTAGAGGGAAGCTACGAGCAGTACTTC
TRBJ1-5 | once | - | TRBV19 | CASSDDSRGNQPQHF | TGTGCCAGTAGTGACGACAGCCGAGGAAATCAGCCCCAGCATTTT
TRBJ1-1 | - | - | TRBV27 | CASSFSLGGANTEAFF | TGTGCCAGCAGTTTTTCCCTGGGGGGGGCCAACACTGAAGCTTTCTTT
TRBJ1-1 | - | - | TRBV25-1 | CASSEYRGTEAFF | TGTGCCAGCAGTGAATATAGAGGAACTGAAGCTTTCTTT
TRBJ1-2 | few | - | TRBV10-1 | CASSGTPSRKTYGYTF | TGCGCCAGCAGTGGCACACCATCGCGAAAGACCTATGGCTACACCTTC
TRBJ2-1 | - | TRBD2 | TRBV4-2 | CASSLPGTSGGEQFF | TGTGCCAGCAGCCTCCCTGGGACTAGCGGGGGGGAGCAGTTCTTC
TRBJ1-1 | - | - | TRBV18 | CASSILQDSAEAFF | TGTGCCAGCTCAATCCTACAGGATTCTGCTGAAGCTTTCTTT
TRBJ1-1 | - | - | TRBV5-1 | CASSLGAPNTEAFF | TGCGCCAGCAGCTTGGGTGCCCCAAACACTGAAGCTTTCTTT
TRBJ2-1 | - | - | TRBV7-8 | CASTNSGEQFF | TGTGCCAGCACCAATAGCGGTGAGCAGTTCTTC
TRBJ1-1 | once | - | TRBV19 | CASGGTLNTEAFF | TGTGCCAGTGGTGGGACGTTGAACACTGAAGCTTTCTTT
TRBJ2-2 | - | - | TRBV25-1 | CASSLGMGGAYTGELFF | TGTGCCAGCAGCCTCGGGATGGGCGGGGCTTACACCGGGGAGCTGTTTTTT
TRBJ1-4 | - | TRBD1 | TRBV18 | CASSPRTGNEKLFF | TGTGCCAGCTCACCTCGGACAGGGAATGAAAAACTGTTTTTT
TRBJ2-2 | few | - | TRBV2 | CASSAVSTGELFF | TGTGCCAGCAGTGCAGTTAGCACCGGGGAGCTGTTTTTT
TRBJ2-1 | - | - | TRBV7-6 | CASSLTGDNEQFF | TGTGCCAGCAGCTTAACGGGAGACAATGAGCAGTTCTTC
TRBJ2-3 | - | TRBD2 | TRBV11-3 | CASSLDLTSGRTDTQYF | TGTGCCAGCAGCTTAGATCTGACTAGCGGCCGCACAGATACGCAGTATTTT
TRBJ2-1 | - | - | TRBV5-4 | CASSRTKESNNEQFF | TGTGCCAGCTCTAGGACTAAGGAGTCTAACAATGAGCAGTTCTTC
TRBJ2-5 | once | - | TRBV2 | CASSWGREETQYF | TGTGCCAGCAGCTGGGGTCGGGAAGAGACCCAGTACTTC
TRBJ2-2 | - | TRBD2 | TRBV11-2 | CASSLVGGSFGELFF | TGTGCCAGCAGCTTAGTCGGCGGGAGCTTCGGGGAGCTGTTTTTT
TRBJ2-3 | - | - | TRBV7-6 | CASSSPGSADTQYF | TGTGCCAGCAGCTCCCCGGGTAGCGCAGATACGCAGTATTTT
TRBJ1-1 | few | TRBD1 | TRBV27 | CASSSRQGDTEAFF | TGTGCCAGCAGCTCTCGACAGGGCGACACTGAAGCTTTCTTT
TRBJ1-1 | - | - | TRBV11-3 | CASKKRGMNTEAFF | TGTGCCAGTAAGAAGAGAGGGATGAACACTGAAGCTTTCTTT
TRBJ1-3 | few | - | TRBV5-1 | CASSLAQSGNTIYF | TGCGCCAGCAGCTTGGCCCAATCTGGAAACACCATATATTTT
TRBJ2-2 | few | TRBD2 | TRBV12-5 | CASGYPSGSKDTGELFF | TGTGCTAGTGGTTACCCTAGCGGGAGTAAGGACACCGGGGAGCTGTTTTTT
TRBJ2-1 | - | TRBD2 | TRBV5-1 | CASSLTSGRGNEQFF | TGCGCCAGCAGCTTGACTAGCGGGAGGGGGAATGAGCAGTTCTTC
TRBJ1-5 | - | - | TRBV19 | CASMDRNAGPNQPQHF | TGTGCCAGTATGGACAGAAACGCGGGTCCAAATCAGCCCCAGCATTTT
TRBJ2-1 | - | - | TRBV6-5 | CASSPEGSSYNEQFF | TGTGCCAGCAGCCCCGAGGGGTCCTCCTACAATGAGCAGTTCTTC
TRBJ2-1 | - | TRBD2 | TRBV9 | CASSVLSGRASDEQFF | TGTGCCAGCAGCGTTCTTAGCGGGAGAGCCTCGGATGAGCAGTTCTTC
TRBJ1-3 | - | - | TRBV9 | CASSPQNSGNTIYF | TGTGCCAGCAGCCCCCAGAACTCTGGAAACACCATATATTTT
TRBJ2-1 | - | - | TRBV18 | CASSPPIRYNEQFF | TGTGCCAGCTCACCACCTATCAGGTACAATGAGCAGTTCTTC
TRBJ1-1 | - | TRBD1 | TRBV29-1 | CSVSSGGFNTEAFF | TGCAGCGTTTCGTCAGGGGGCTTTAACACTGAAGCTTTCTTT
TRBJ2-3 | - | TRBD1 | TRBV19 | CATSPGQNSDTQYF | TGTGCCACCTCACCGGGACAGAATTCAGATACGCAGTATTTT
TRBJ2-7 | - | - | TRBV4-2 | CASSQEMKGSSYEQYF | TGTGCCAGCAGCCAAGAAATGAAGGGATCCTCCTACGAGCAGTACTTC
TRBJ1-1 | - | - | TRBV13 | CASSSVWRNTEAFF | TGTGCCAGCAGCTCCGTTTGGAGGAACACTGAAGCTTTCTTT
TRBJ1-1 | few | - | TRBV9 | CASSTRDTEAFF | TGTGCCAGCAGCACCCGGGACACTGAAGCTTTCTTT
TRBJ2-7 | - | TRBD2 | TRBV4-3 | CASSQDRAREGPEQYF | TGCGCCAGCAGCCAAGATAGGGCGCGGGAGGGCCCCGAGCAGTACTTC
TRBJ2-5 | - | - | TRBV11-2 | CASSRGRVGQETQYF | TGTGCCAGCAGCCGGGGACGAGTGGGTCAAGAGACCCAGTACTTC
TRBJ1-1 | - | - | TRBV29-1 | CSVAGGRGNTEAFF | TGCAGCGTTGCGGGGGGCAGGGGGAACACTGAAGCTTTCTTT
TRBJ2-5 | - | - | TRBV4-1 | CASSLKGETQYF | TGCGCCAGCAGCCTCAAGGGGGAGACCCAGTACTTC
TRBJ2-1 | - | - | TRBV11-1 | CASSPEGEQFF | TGTGCCAGCAGCCCCGAAGGCGAGCAGTTCTTC